This record looks at one T cell receptor (beta chain) sequence and its context. What it binds is unknown. The repertoire was sequenced with immunoSEQ multiplex PCR; TCRdb's copy has only in-frame clones and lacks some. Found here are under 150,000 clones, approximately 85% of them singletons; the top ten hold roughly 1.6%. CDR1 and CDR2 (germline): GTSNPN, SVGIG (reference sequence). The CDR3 length is 12 residues. V shed 3 bases and J shed 7 bases, with 12 bases lying between them. This sample was included in a study of T cell responses to AZD1222 COVID-19 vaccine. Findings and limits, study-wide: The CD4 TCRs associated with vaccination extended across spike and predominated at 160-218 and 743-854.

Sequenced material: peripheral blood, taken on day 0 of AZD1222 vaccination. V usage is TRBV30 and J usage is TRBJ1-2; D ambiguous. The clonotype comes from an adult in good health. DNA of the CDR3: TGTGCCTGGAGGGCAGGAGTTTCTGGCTACACCTTC. Protein product: CAWRAGVSGYTF.